Listed below are T cell receptor beta chains from one sample, sequenced in a study of identical twins. One entry per CDR3 protein results from TCRdb running MiXCR on the 5' RACE reads. The data show hundreds of thousands of distinct CDR3 sequences, roughly an eighth seen once. The sample also formed part of further work on yellow fever vaccine responses in identical twins.

The sequenced sample was PBMCs. These receptor sequences come from a woman aged 18-29 years in good health. Both conserved end residues are part of each CDR3. A D gene is named only where the DNA matches it firmly. Clone sizes are given selectively: once, few, many, or a class where the clone is expanded.

d_call,v_call,clone_size,j_call,cdr3_nt,cdr3_aa
TRBD1,TRBV7-9,many,TRBJ1-1,TGTGCCAGCAGCCCCCTTGACAGGGGGCTTGATGCTGAAGCTTTCTTT,CASSPLDRGLDAEAFF
TRBD1,TRBV6-1,few,TRBJ1-1,TGTGCCAGCAGTGTGTCTACGGGACAGCCGACAGAAGCTTTCTTT,CASSVSTGQPTEAFF
-,TRBV12-3/TRBV12-4,-,TRBJ2-2,TGTACCCTCTGTTTATTAGGCCGGGACCGGGGCAGAACCGGGGAGCTGTTTTTT,CTLCLLGRDRGRTGELFF
TRBD2,TRBV10-1,-,TRBJ2-2,TGCGCCAGCAGTGAACCGGGACTAGCGAGGGAGCTGTTTTTT,CASSEPGLARELFF
TRBD1,TRBV11-2,few,TRBJ2-2,TGTGCCAGCAGCTCCCCCCCCGACAGGGTTAGCGAGGCGAACACCGGGGAGCTGTTTTTT,CASSSPPDRVSEANTGELFF
TRBD2,TRBV6-5,-,TRBJ2-3,TGTGCCAGCAGTTACTCGACTCTAGCGGGCACAGATACGCAGTATTTT,CASSYSTLAGTDTQYF
-,TRBV4-1,few,TRBJ2-5,TGCGCCAGCAGCCAAGACCGTCGGTCCCAAGAGACCCAGTACTTC,CASSQDRRSQETQYF
-,TRBV12-3/TRBV12-4,many,TRBJ1-3,TGTGCCAGCAGTTTAGCCAGGTCTGGAAACACCATATATTTT,CASSLARSGNTIYF
-,TRBV25-1,few,TRBJ2-7,TGTGCCAGCAGTGACGGGGATTTCCACGAGCAGTACTTC,CASSDGDFHEQYF
TRBD2,TRBV29-1,few,TRBJ2-3,TGCAGCGTTGAAGATCTTAGTCGACTAGCGTTTGACACAGATACGCAGTATTTT,CSVEDLSRLAFDTDTQYF
TRBD1,TRBV28,few,TRBJ1-1,TGTGCCAGCAACTCTCTCCCGGGACAGAAAGCTTTCTTT,CASNSLPGQKAFF
TRBD1,TRBV6-1,few,TRBJ2-7,TGTGCCAGTCAAAAGACAAGGACAGGGACCTACGAGCAGTACTTC,CASQKTRTGTYEQYF
TRBD2,TRBV25-1,few,TRBJ2-3,TGTGCCAGCAGTGAATCTGGGACTAGCGGTCCCCCTACAGATACGCAGTATTTT,CASSESGTSGPPTDTQYF
TRBD2,TRBV2,-,TRBJ2-1,TGTGCCAGCAGTGAACGACTAGCCGGCAAGGATGAGCAGTTCTTC,CASSERLAGKDEQFF
TRBD2,TRBV20-1,-,TRBJ2-1,TGCAGTGCGCCGGGACTAGCGTCTCAGGTGCAGTTCTTC,CSAPGLASQVQFF
-,TRBV6-1,many,TRBJ2-7,TGTGCCAGCAATACCAGGACCCGACTGTACGAGCAGTACTTC,CASNTRTRLYEQYF
TRBD1,TRBV11-1,-,TRBJ2-3,TGTGCCGGGGGTATCTTTCTTGGGAGCGACAGGGCCCGCACAGATACGCAGTATTTT,CAGGIFLGSDRARTDTQYF
TRBD1,TRBV5-1,few,TRBJ2-5,TGCGCCAGCAGGCAACCGGGACAGGGCTCTTCAGAGACCCAGTACTTC,CASRQPGQGSSETQYF
-,TRBV2,-,TRBJ1-6,TGTGCCAGCAGATACACGACGGCGCCCCTCCACTTT,CASRYTTAPLHF
-,TRBV5-1,-,TRBJ2-7,TGCGCCAGCAGTTACGACACCAACTACGAGCAGTACTTC,CASSYDTNYEQYF
-,TRBV27,few,TRBJ2-7,TGTGCCAGCAAAGATAGCTCTCTCCACGAGCAGTACTTC,CASKDSSLHEQYF
TRBD2,TRBV7-8,-,TRBJ2-1,TGTGCCAGCAGCTCGGGGGGGTGGGACACTGACTTC,CASSSGGWDTDF
-,TRBV7-9,few,TRBJ2-7,TGTGCCAGCAGCTCCCATATAACGAACTCCTACGAGCAGTACTTC,CASSSHITNSYEQYF
-,TRBV12-3/TRBV12-4,-,TRBJ1-4,TGTGCCAGCAGTCCAGTGGGGGTGGGGAAAAAACTGTTTTTT,CASSPVGVGKKLFF
TRBD2,TRBV10-3,few,TRBJ2-2,TGTGCCATCAGTGAAGCGGGGGCCAACACCGGGGAGCTGTTTTTT,CAISEAGANTGELFF
-,TRBV24-1,many,TRBJ1-5,TGTGCCACCAGTGATCGAACGGGGGTAGATCAGCCCCAGCATTTT,CATSDRTGVDQPQHF
-,TRBV10-3,few,TRBJ1-5,TGTGCCATCAGTGAGTCCTTGGATCAGCCCCAGCATTTT,CAISESLDQPQHF
-,TRBV20-1,many,TRBJ2-1,TGCAGTGCCTGCCGGAGCTCCTACAATGAGCAGTTCTTC,CSACRSSYNEQFF
TRBD1,TRBV2,many,TRBJ1-6,TGTGCCAGCGAGGACAGGGCTGGAGATTCACCCCTCCACTTT,CASEDRAGDSPLHF
TRBD1,TRBV11-3,few,TRBJ2-5,TGTGCCAGCAGCGGACGACAGGGTAAAGAGACCCAGTACTTC,CASSGRQGKETQYF
-,TRBV5-1,many,TRBJ2-1,TGCGCCAGCAGCTTGGCTTCCGTCCCCTCGGACGAGCAGTTCTTC,CASSLASVPSDEQFF
-,TRBV12-3/TRBV12-4,-,TRBJ2-1,TGTGCCAGCAGAATTGGACTCACCTCCTACAATGAGCAGTTCTTC,CASRIGLTSYNEQFF
-,TRBV12-3/TRBV12-4,many,TRBJ2-3,TGTGCCAGCAATTTGGGGGGCAGCACAGATACGCAGTATTTT,CASNLGGSTDTQYF
TRBD1,TRBV20-1,few,TRBJ2-1,TGCAGTGCCCCAGGGGGATTCTACAATGAGCAGTTCTTC,CSAPGGFYNEQFF
-,TRBV3-1,-,TRBJ1-6,TGTGCCAGCAGCCCCACGTCGTCTAATTCACCCCTCCACTTT,CASSPTSSNSPLHF
-,TRBV20-1,-,TRBJ1-1,TGCTGTGCTAGAGAAGTCGGGACGAGGATGAACACTGAAGCTTTCTTT,CCAREVGTRMNTEAFF
-,TRBV7-2,-,TRBJ1-1,TGTGCCAGCAGCTTACAGATGGCTCCGGCGGGAGCTTTCTTT,CASSLQMAPAGAFF
TRBD2,TRBV5-1,-,TRBJ2-1,TGCGCCAGCAGCTTGGTACTAGCGGGAGCCCAGCGCATGGCCAACAATGAGCAGTTCTTC,CASSLVLAGAQRMANNEQFF
-,TRBV12-3/TRBV12-4,-,TRBJ2-4,TGTGCCAGCACCTCACCCGCCTTAGGCAAAAACATTCAGTACTTC,CASTSPALGKNIQYF
-,TRBV15,-,TRBJ1-2,TGTGCCACCAGCCCTGGAGGCTTGCGGGGCTACACCTTC,CATSPGGLRGYTF